These 20 T cell receptor beta chains were all obtained from the same sample, sequenced in a study of cytomegalovirus exposure and HLA in healthy donors. PCR primers comprised 60 Vbeta and 13 Jbeta primers. Libraries were prepared by immunoSEQ multiplex PCR; TCRdb keeps only in-frame clonotypes and omits some of them. The sample has around 30,000 clones; 80% to 90% are singletons. Sequencing used PBMCs. These TCRs come from a boy younger than 18 in good health and CMV-seronegative.

The rearrangement uses TRBV28 and TRBJ2-3; no clear D gene. Trimming took 1 base from V and 4 from J, leaving 9 bases between them. Germline V CDR1 and CDR2: MDHEN, SYDVKM. The CDR3 is 14 amino acids. The DNA of the CDR3 is TGTGCCAGCAGTTTATCGCTGGGCCCAGATACGCAGTATTTT. Residues: CASSLSLGPDTQYF.

The V gene is TRBV5-1, the J gene TRBJ2-5; D may be TRBD1 (6 bases). This CDR3 has 15 amino acids. CDR1 is SGHRS, CDR2 YFSETQ, per germline. Trimming took 4 bases from V and 2 from J, leaving 15 bases between them. In nucleotides, the CDR3 is TGCGCCAGCAGCATCGGACAGCTTGGGCAAGAGACCCAGTACTTC. It encodes CASSIGQLGQETQYF. The full variable domain, with the rest looked up from reference TRBV5-1 and TRBJ2-5, is KAGVTQTPRYLIKTRGQQVTLSCSPISGHRSVSWYQQTPGQGLQFLFEYFSETQRNKGNFPGRFSGRQFSNSRSEMNVSTLELGDSALYLCASSIGQLGQETQYFGPGTRLLVL.

In the case of this clone: This sample includes further DNA sequences coding for the same CDR3. The V gene is TRBV5-1, the J gene TRBJ2-2; 10 bases align to TRBD1. The CDR3 is 15 residues long. Per the germline V gene, CDR1 is SGHRS and CDR2 is YFSETQ. The junction had 7 bases not matched to a gene; V was cut back by 4 bases and J by 7 bases. The CDR3 DNA reads as TGCGCCAGCAGCGTGGGACAGGGGCGGGTCGGGGAGCTGTTTTTT. It is translated as CASSVGQGRVGELFF.

The V gene is TRBV5-4, the J gene TRBJ1-4; 7 bases map to TRBD1. This CDR3 spans 15 amino acids. Germline CDR1 and CDR2: SGHNT and YYREEE (reference sequence). The V gene end was trimmed by 3 bases and the J gene end by 7 bases; junction bases not matched to a gene: 9. The CDR3: CASSSQEGAGEKLFF. The CDR3 DNA sequence: TGTGCCAGCAGCTCGCAGGAGGGGGCGGGTGAAAAACTGTTTTTT. Drawing the rest from reference TRBV5-4 and TRBJ1-4, the complete variable domain is ETGVTQSPTHLIKTRGQQVTLRCSSQSGHNTVSWYQQALGQGPQFIFQYYREEENGRGNFPPRFSGLQFPNYSSELNVNALELDDSALYLCASSSQEGAGEKLFFGSGTQLSVL.

This chain's CDR3 is CASSPPLGGTGELFF. Here the CDR3 DNA reads TGTGCCAGCAGCCCTCCCCTGGGGGGGACCGGGGAGCTGTTTTTT. The V and J genes are TRBV6-5 and TRBJ2-2; 7 bases match TRBD2. The V gene's germline CDR1 is MNHEY and CDR2 SVGAGI. Trimming removed 6 bases from V and 5 bases from J; junction bases left unmatched: 9. The CDR3 has 15 residues.

J is TRBJ1-5 and V is TRBV5-4, with TRBD1 as a possible D gene (6 bases). The length of the CDR3 is 12 residues. Germline V gene lookup returns CDR1 SGHNT and CDR2 YYREEE (reference sequence). V was pared by 4 bases and J by 7 bases, with 9 bases between. DNA for the CDR3: TGTGCCAGCAGCGTGGACAGCCAGCCCCAGCATTTT. This translates into CASSVDSQPQHF.

The chain carries TRBV11-2 and TRBJ2-1, with 7 bases that match TRBD2. Germline CDR1 is SGHAT and CDR2 is FQNNGV. CDR3 length: 15 amino acids. V lost 5 bases and J lost 7; bases outside the gene matches: 11. CDR3 DNA sequence: TGTGCCAGCAGCCCCGGGACTATGCCCTTGAATGAGCAGTTCTTC. It translates to CASSPGTMPLNEQFF. Full variable domain (rest looked up from reference TRBV11-2 and TRBJ2-1): EAGVAQSPRYKIIEKRQSVAFWCNPISGHATLYWYQQILGQGPKLLIQFQNNGVVDDSQLPKDRFSAERLKGVDSTLKIQPAKLEDSAVYLCASSPGTMPLNEQFFGPGTRLTVL.

This chain links TRBV5-4 with TRBJ2-3; the match to TRBD1 covers 12 bases. J was trimmed by 5 bases and V by 1 base; bases with no gene match: 5. Germline V gene lookup returns CDR1 SGHNT and CDR2 YYREEE (reference sequence). The CDR3 spans 16 residues. The CDR3 bases are TGTGCCAGCAGCTTGCAGGGACAGGGGGCGATAGATACGCAGTATTTT. This encodes CASSLQGQGAIDTQYF.

V gene TRBV7-2 combines with J gene TRBJ1-1; tentatively, D is TRBD1 (5 bases). The V gene lost 7 bases and the J gene lost 11 bases, with 26 bases spanning the gap. Germline V gene data show CDR1 as SGHTA and CDR2 as FQGNSA. This CDR3 comprises 15 residues. The CDR3 coding sequence is TGTGCCAGCACCGGTCGGGCAGGTGGGGCTTTGGATGCTTTCTTT. Its translation: CASTGRAGGALDAFF.

The chain links TRBV6-5 to TRBJ1-2; D is perhaps TRBD1 (6 bases). The CDR3 runs 13 residues. Per germline, CDR1 MNHEY and CDR2 SVGAGI. Trimming pared 4 bases from V and 4 bases from J, leaving 10 bases between. The CDR3 region has the DNA TGTGCCAGCAGTTCCGGGACAACCTATGGCTACACCTTC. It encodes CASSSGTTYGYTF.

V usage is TRBV18 and J usage is TRBJ1-3; no reliable D call. This CDR3 contains 21 residues. The V and J ends lost 3 bases and 0 bases respectively, with 27 bases between them. The germline V gene encodes CDR1 KGHSH and CDR2 LQKENI. The CDR3 spells CASSPIRAREQPKLSGNTIYF. The DNA of the CDR3 is TGTGCCAGCTCACCTATCCGGGCAAGGGAGCAACCAAAACTCTCTGGAAACACCATATATTTT.

The rearrangement joins TRBV5-1 to TRBJ2-1; 14 bases are shared with TRBD2. Germline-derived CDR1 and CDR2 are SGHRS and YFSETQ. The CDR3 consists of 16 residues. Losses at the gene ends were 4 bases for V and 7 bases for J; bases not matched to a gene: 7. The DNA for the CDR3 is TGCGCCAGCAGCGTAGGGACTAGCGGGAGACTTAATGAGCAGTTCTTC. Residues: CASSVGTSGRLNEQFF.

The chain carries TRBV15 and TRBJ2-3, with D uncertain. CDR1 and CDR2 (germline): LNHNV, YYDKDF (reference sequence). Deletions cut 0 bases from V and 14 bases from J, with 12 bases between. The CDR3 has 12 amino acids. For the CDR3, the DNA is TGTGCCACCAGCAGAGATATAAATTCCCGGTATTTT. It yields the protein CATSRDINSRYF.

This clone was detected once. The rearrangement links TRBV6-5 to TRBJ1-2; the D gene is possibly TRBD1 (6 bases). Germline-derived CDR1 and CDR2 are MNHEY and SVGAGI. The CDR3 spans 14 residues. Trimming took off 4 bases at V and 2 bases at J, with 11 bases between the two ends. For the CDR3, the DNA is TGTGCCAGCAGTTCGCAGACAGGAAACTATGGCTACACCTTC. Translated, it gives CASSSQTGNYGYTF.

This chain connects TRBV10-3 to TRBJ2-7, with 10 bases aligning to TRBD2. CDR1 is ENHRY and CDR2 is SYGVKD in the germline V gene. This CDR3 has 14 amino acids. The ends lost 8 bases at V and 2 bases at J; junction bases unmatched: 6. The CDR3 coding sequence is TGTGCCATCGGGGGTAGCGGGGGGACCTACGAGCAGTACTTC. Translation: CAIGGSGGTYEQYF.

This chain uses TRBV4-3 with TRBJ2-7; tentative D call: TRBD2 (5 bases). This CDR3 contains 15 residues. CDR1 and CDR2 (germline): LGHNA, YSLEER. V gave up 4 bases and J gave up 3 bases, with 16 bases separating them. Here the CDR3 DNA reads TGCGCCAGCAGCCGAGGGCGGTCGGCAGACTACGAGCAGTACTTC. It yields the protein CASSRGRSADYEQYF.

This clone has only one observation. The V call is TRBV6-1, the J call TRBJ1-5, with a weak D call TRBD1 (5 bases). This CDR3 spans 13 amino acids. The V end was cut by 8 bases, the J end by 2 bases, with 10 bases between. CDR1 is MNHNS, CDR2 SASEGT, per germline. The CDR3 DNA is TGTGCCAGCCAACAACAGGGCAATCAGCCCCAGCATTTT. Protein: CASQQQGNQPQHF.

This chain links TRBV10-2 with TRBJ2-5; 11 bases are a match to TRBD2. Trimming removed 6 bases from V and 5 bases from J; junction bases left unmatched: 8. Germline V lookup: CDR1 WSHSY, CDR2 SAAADI. This CDR3 spans 15 amino acids. The CDR3, as DNA: TGCGCCAGCAGCGTAGCGGGGGGGCGAACTGAGACCCAGTACTTC. It is translated as CASSVAGGRTETQYF.

V gene TRBV29-1 combines with J gene TRBJ2-1; 10 nucleotides agree with TRBD2. The CDR3 spans 14 residues. The V gene's germline CDR1 is SQVTM and CDR2 ANQGSEA. V lost 6 bases, J lost 10 bases, and 12 bases stayed unmatched. The CDR3 DNA is TGCAGCGTATCCAGCGGGGGGGGAGGGATCGAGCAGTTCTTC. Residues: CSVSSGGGGIEQFF.

This chain joins TRBV4-3 and TRBJ2-1, with a weak D call TRBD2 (7 bases). V dropped 4 bases and J dropped 5 bases, with 27 bases sitting between them. The CDR3 contains 19 residues. Germline V CDR1 and CDR2: LGHNA, YSLEER. The CDR3 region has the DNA TGCGCCAGCAGCCCCAAAGGGAGGGGGGGGGCGTTAAAAAACAATGAGCAGTTCTTC. It is translated as CASSPKGRGGALKNNEQFF.